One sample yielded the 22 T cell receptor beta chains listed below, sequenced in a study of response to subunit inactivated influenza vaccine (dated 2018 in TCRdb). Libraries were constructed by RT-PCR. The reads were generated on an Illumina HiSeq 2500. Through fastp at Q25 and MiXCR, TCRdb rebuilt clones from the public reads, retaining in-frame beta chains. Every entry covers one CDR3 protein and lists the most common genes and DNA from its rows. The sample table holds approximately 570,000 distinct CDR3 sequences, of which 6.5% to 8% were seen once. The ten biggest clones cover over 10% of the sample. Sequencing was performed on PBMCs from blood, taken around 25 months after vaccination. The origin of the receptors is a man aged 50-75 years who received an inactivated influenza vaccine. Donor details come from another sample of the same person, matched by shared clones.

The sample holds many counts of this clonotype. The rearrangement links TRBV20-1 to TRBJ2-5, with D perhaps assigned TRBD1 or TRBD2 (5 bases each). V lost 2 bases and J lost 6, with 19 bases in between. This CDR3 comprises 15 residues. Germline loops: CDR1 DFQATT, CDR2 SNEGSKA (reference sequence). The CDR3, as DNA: TGCAGTGCTAGACTCCCGGGACCGTCTTCGAAGACCCAGTACTTC. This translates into CSARLPGPSSKTQYF.

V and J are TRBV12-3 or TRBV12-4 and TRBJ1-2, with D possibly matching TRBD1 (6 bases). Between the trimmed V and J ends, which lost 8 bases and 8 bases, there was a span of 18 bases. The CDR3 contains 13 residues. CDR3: CASAAGPGEGYTF. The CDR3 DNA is TGTGCCAGCGCCGCGGGGCCAGGGGAAGGCTACACCTTC.

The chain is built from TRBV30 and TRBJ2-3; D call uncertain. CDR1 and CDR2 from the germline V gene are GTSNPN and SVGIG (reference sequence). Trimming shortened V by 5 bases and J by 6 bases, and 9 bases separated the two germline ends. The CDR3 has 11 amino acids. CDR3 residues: CAWSPADTQYF. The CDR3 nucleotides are TGTGCCTGGTCACCCGCGGATACGCAGTATTTT.

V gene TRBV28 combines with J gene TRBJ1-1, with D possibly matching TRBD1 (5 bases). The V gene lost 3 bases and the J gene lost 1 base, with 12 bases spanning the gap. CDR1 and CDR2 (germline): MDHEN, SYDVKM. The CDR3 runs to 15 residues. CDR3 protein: CASSFGLGTNTEAFF. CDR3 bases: TGTGCCAGCAGTTTCGGCCTGGGGACGAACACTGAAGCTTTCTTT. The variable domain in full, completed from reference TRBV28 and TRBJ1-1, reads DVKVTQSSRYLVKRTGEKVFLECVQDMDHENMFWYRQDPGLGLRLIYFSYDVKMKEKGDIPEGYSVSREKKERFSLILESASTNQTSMYLCASSFGLGTNTEAFFGQGTRLTVV.

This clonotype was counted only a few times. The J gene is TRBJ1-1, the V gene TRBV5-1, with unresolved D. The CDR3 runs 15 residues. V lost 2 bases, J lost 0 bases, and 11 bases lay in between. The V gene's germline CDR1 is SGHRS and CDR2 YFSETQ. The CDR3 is CASSFRQGMNTEAFF. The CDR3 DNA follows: TGCGCCAGCAGCTTCAGACAAGGAATGAACACTGAAGCTTTCTTT.

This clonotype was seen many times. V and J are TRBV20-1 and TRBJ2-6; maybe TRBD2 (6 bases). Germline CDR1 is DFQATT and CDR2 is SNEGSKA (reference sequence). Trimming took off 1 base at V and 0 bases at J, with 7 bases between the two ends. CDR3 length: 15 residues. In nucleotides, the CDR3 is TGCAGTGCTAGAGTAGCGGACTCTGGGGCCAACGTCCTGACTTTC. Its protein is CSARVADSGANVLTF.

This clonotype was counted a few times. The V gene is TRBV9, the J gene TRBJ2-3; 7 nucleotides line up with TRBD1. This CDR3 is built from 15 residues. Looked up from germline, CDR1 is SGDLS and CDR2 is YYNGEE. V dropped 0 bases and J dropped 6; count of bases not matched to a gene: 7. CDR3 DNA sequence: TGTGCCAGCAGCGTAGACGGGCAGGGGGTCGATACGCAGTATTTT. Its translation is CASSVDGQGVDTQYF.

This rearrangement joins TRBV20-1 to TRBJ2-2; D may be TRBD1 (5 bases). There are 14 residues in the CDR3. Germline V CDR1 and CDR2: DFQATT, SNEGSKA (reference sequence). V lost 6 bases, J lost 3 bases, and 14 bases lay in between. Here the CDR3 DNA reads TGCAGTGCACGCCCAGGGTCGGACACCGGGGAGCTGTTTTTT. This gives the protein CSARPGSDTGELFF.

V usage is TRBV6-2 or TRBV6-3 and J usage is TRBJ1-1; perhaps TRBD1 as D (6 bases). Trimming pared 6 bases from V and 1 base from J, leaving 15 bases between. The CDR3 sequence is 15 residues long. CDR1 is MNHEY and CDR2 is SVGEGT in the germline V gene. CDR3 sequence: CASRPGEAENTEAFF. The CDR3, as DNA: TGTGCCAGCAGGCCAGGGGAAGCGGAGAACACTGAAGCTTTCTTT.

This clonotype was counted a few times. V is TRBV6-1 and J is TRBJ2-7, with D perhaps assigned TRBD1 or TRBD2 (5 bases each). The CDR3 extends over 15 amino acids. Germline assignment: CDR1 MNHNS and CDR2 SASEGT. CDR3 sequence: CAAARPSGPSYEQYF. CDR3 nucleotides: TGTGCTGCAGCGAGGCCTTCGGGACCCTCCTACGAGCAGTACTTC.

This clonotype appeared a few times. The CDR3 DNA is TGTGCCACCAGTGATTGGGGACAGAAGAACACCGGGGAGCTGTTTTTT. Its protein product is CATSDWGQKNTGELFF. The rearrangement uses TRBV24-1 and TRBJ2-2, with 7 nucleotides matching TRBD1. CDR3 length: 16 amino acids. CDR1 KGHDR and CDR2 SFDVKD come from the germline V gene. V trimming: 2 bases; J trimming: 1 base; junction bases outside the gene matches: 3.

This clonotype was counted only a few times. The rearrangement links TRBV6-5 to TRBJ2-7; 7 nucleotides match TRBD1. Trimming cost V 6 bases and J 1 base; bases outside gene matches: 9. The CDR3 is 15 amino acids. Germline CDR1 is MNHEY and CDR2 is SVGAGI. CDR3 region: CASRYRQGSSYEQYF. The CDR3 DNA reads TGTGCCAGCAGATATCGACAGGGATCGTCCTACGAGCAGTACTTC.

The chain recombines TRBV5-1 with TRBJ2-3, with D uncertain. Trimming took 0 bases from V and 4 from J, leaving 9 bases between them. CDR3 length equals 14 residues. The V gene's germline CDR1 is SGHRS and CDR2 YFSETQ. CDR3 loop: CASSLGAHSDTQYF. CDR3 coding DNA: TGCGCCAGCAGCTTGGGGGCGCATTCAGATACGCAGTATTTT.

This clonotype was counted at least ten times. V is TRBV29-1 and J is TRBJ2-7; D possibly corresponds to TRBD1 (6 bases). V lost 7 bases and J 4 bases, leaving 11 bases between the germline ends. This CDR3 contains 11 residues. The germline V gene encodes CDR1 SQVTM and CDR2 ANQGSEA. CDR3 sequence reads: CSGGQAYEQYF. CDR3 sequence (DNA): TGCAGCGGGGGACAAGCTTACGAGCAGTACTTC.

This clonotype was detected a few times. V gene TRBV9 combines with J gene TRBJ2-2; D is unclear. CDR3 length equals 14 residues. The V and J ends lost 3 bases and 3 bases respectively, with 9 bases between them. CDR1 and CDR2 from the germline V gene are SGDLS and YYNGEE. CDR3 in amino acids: CASSESTHTGELFF. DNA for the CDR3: TGTGCCAGCAGCGAGTCCACCCACACCGGGGAGCTGTTTTTT.

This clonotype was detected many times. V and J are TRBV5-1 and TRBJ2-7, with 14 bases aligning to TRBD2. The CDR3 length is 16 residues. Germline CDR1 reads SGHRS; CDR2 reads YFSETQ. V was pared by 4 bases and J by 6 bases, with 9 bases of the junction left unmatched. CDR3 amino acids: CASSPGLAGGGFEQYF. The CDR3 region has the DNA TGCGCCAGCAGCCCCGGACTAGCGGGAGGCGGATTCGAGCAGTACTTC.

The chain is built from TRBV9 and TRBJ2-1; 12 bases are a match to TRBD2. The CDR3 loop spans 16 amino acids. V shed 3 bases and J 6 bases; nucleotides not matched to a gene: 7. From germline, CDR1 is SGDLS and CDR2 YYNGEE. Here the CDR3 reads CASSATSGRVGNEQFF. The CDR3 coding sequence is TGTGCCAGCAGCGCGACTAGCGGGAGAGTCGGCAATGAGCAGTTCTTC.

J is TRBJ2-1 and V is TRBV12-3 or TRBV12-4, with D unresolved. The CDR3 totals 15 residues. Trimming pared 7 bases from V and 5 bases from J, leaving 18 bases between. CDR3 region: CASTPFLVVNNEQFF. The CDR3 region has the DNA TGTGCCAGCACCCCTTTTTTAGTGGTGAACAATGAGCAGTTCTTC.

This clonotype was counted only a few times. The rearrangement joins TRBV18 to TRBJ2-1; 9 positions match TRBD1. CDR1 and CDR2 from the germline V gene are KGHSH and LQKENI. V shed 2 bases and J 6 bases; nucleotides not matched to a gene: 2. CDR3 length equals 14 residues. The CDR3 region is CASSPGTGFNEQFF. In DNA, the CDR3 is TGTGCCAGCTCACCAGGGACAGGGTTCAATGAGCAGTTCTTC.

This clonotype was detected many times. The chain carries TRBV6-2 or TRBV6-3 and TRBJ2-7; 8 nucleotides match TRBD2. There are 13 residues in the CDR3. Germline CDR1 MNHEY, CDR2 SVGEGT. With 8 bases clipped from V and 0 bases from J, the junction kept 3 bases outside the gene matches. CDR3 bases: TGTGCCAGCGTAGCGGGAATCTCCTACGAGCAGTACTTC. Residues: CASVAGISYEQYF.

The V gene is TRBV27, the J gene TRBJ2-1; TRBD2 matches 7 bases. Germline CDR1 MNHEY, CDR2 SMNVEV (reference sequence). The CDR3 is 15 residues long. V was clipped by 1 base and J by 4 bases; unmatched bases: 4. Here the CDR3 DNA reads TGTGCCAGCAGTTTATGGCGGGAGACTTACAATGAGCAGTTCTTC. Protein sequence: CASSLWRETYNEQFF.

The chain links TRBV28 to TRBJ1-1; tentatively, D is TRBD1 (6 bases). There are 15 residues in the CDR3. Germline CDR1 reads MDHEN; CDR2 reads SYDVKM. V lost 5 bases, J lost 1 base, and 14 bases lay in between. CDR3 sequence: CASSPPTGRNTEAFF. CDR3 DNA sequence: TGTGCCAGCAGTCCCCCGACAGGTCGGAACACTGAAGCTTTCTTT. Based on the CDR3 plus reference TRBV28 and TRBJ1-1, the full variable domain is DVKVTQSSRYLVKRTGEKVFLECVQDMDHENMFWYRQDPGLGLRLIYFSYDVKMKEKGDIPEGYSVSREKKERFSLILESASTNQTSMYLCASSPPTGRNTEAFFGQGTRLTVV.